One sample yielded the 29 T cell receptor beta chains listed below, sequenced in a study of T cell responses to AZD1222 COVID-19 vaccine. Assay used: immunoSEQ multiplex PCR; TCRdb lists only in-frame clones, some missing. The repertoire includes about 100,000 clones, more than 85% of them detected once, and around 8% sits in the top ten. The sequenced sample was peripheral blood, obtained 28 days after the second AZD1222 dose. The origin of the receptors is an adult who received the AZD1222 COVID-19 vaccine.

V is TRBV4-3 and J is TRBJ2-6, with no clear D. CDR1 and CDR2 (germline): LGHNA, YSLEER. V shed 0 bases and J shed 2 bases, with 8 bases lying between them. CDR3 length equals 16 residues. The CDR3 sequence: CASSQEAGTGANVLTF. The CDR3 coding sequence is TGCGCCAGCAGCCAAGAGGCTGGGACTGGGGCCAACGTCCTGACTTTC.

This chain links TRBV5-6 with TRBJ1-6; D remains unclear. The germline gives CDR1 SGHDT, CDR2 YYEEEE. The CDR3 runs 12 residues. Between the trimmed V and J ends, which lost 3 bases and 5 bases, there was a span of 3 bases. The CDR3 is CASSSHNSPLHF. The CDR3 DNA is TGTGCCAGCAGCTCTCATAATTCACCCCTCCACTTT. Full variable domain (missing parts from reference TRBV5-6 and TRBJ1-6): DAGVTQSPTHLIKTRGQQVTLRCSPKSGHDTVSWYQQALGQGPQFIFQYYEEEERQRGNFPDRFSGHQFPNYSSELNVNALLLGDSALYLCASSSHNSPLHFGNGTRLTVT.

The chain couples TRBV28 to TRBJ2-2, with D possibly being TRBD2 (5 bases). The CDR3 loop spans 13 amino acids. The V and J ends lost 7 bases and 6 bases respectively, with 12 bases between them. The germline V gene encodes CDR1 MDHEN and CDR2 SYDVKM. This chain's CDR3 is CASTRGMSGELFF. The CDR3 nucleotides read TGTGCCAGCACTCGGGGTATGTCCGGGGAGCTGTTTTTT.

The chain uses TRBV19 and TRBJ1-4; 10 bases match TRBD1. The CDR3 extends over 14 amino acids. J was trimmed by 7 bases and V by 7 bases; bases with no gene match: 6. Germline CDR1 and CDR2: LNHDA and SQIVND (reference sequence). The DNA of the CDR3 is TGTGCCAGTACCTCGGGACAGGGGCGTGAAAAACTGTTTTTT. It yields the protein CASTSGQGREKLFF.

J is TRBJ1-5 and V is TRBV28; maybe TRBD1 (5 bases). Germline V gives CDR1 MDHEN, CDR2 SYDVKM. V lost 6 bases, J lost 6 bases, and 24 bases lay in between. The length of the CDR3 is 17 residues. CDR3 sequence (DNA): TGTGCCAGCAGACAGTTTTCGATGACAGACCGAGGTCAGCCCCAGCATTTT. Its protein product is CASRQFSMTDRGQPQHF.

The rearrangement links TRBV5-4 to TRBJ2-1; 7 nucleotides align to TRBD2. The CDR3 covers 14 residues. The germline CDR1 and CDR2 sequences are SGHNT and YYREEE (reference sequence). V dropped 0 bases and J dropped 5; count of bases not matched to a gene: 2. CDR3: CASSLGLANNEQFF. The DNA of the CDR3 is TGTGCCAGCAGCTTGGGACTAGCAAACAATGAGCAGTTCTTC.

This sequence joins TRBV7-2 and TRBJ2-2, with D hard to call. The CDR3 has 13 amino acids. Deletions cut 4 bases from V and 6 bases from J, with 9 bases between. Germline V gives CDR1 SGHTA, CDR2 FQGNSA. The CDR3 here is CASSSGPPGELFF. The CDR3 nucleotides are TGTGCCAGCAGCTCTGGACCCCCCGGGGAGCTGTTTTTT.

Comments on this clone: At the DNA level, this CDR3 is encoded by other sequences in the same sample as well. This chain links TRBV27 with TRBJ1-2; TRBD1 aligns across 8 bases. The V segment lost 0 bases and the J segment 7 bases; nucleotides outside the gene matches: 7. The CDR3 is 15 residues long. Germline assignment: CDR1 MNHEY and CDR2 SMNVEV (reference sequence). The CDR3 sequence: CASSLSPGGSGGYTF. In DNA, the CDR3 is TGTGCCAGCAGTTTATCACCAGGGGGCAGCGGTGGCTACACCTTC.

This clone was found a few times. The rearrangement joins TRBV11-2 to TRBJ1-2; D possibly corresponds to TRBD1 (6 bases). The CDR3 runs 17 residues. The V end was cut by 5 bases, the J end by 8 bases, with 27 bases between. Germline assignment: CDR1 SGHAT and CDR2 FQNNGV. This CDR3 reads CASSRLDGPRGGIGYTF. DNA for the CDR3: TGTGCCAGCAGCCGACTAGATGGACCCAGGGGAGGCATCGGCTACACCTTC. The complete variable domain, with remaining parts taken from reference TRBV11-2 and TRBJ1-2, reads EAGVAQSPRYKIIEKRQSVAFWCNPISGHATLYWYQQILGQGPKLLIQFQNNGVVDDSQLPKDRFSAERLKGVDSTLKIQPAKLEDSAVYLCASSRLDGPRGGIGYTFGSGTRLTVV.

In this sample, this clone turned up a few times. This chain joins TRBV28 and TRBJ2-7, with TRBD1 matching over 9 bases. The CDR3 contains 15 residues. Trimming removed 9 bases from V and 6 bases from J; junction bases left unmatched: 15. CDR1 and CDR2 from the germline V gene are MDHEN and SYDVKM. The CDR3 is CASHHTRDRAGEQYF. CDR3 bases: TGTGCCAGTCACCACACCCGGGACAGGGCTGGCGAGCAGTACTTC. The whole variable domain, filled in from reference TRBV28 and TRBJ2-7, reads DVKVTQSSRYLVKRTGEKVFLECVQDMDHENMFWYRQDPGLGLRLIYFSYDVKMKEKGDIPEGYSVSREKKERFSLILESASTNQTSMYLCASHHTRDRAGEQYFGPGTRLTVT.

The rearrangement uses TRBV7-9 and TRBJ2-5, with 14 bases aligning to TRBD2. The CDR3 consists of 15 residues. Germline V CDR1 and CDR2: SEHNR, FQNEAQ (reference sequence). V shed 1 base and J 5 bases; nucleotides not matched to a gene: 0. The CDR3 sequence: CASSLGLAGGETQYF. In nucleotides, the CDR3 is TGTGCCAGCAGCTTAGGACTAGCGGGAGGGGAGACCCAGTACTTC.

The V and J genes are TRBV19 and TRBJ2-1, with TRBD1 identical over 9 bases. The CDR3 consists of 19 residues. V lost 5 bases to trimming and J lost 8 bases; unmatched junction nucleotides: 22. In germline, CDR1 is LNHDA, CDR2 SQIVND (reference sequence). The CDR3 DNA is TGTGCCAGTAGTTGGAAGGGGGGCGTGGGACAGGGTCAGTTCCATGAGCAGTTCTTC. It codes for CASSWKGGVGQGQFHEQFF.

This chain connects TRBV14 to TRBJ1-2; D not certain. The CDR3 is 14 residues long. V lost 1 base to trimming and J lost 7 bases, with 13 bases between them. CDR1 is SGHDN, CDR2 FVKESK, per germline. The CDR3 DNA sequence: TGTGCCAGCAGCCAAGGTCGTTGGGATGGTGGCTACACCTTC. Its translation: CASSQGRWDGGYTF. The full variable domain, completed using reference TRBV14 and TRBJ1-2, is EAGVTQFPSHSVIEKGQTVTLRCDPISGHDNLYWYRRVMGKEIKFLLHFVKESKQDESGMPNNRFLAERTGGTYSTLKVQPAELEDSGVYFCASSQGRWDGGYTFGSGTRLTVV.

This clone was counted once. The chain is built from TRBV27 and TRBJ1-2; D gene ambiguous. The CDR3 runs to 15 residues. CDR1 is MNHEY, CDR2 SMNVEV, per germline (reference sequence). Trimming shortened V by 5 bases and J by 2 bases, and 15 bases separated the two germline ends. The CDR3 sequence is CASSPRSTQNYGYTF. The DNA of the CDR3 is TGTGCCAGCAGTCCCCGGTCAACACAGAACTATGGCTACACCTTC.

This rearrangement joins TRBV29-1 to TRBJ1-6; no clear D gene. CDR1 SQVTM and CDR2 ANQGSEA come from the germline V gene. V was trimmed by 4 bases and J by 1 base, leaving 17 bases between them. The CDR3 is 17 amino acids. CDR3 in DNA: TGCAGCGTTGGGCCCCGCCCCGGAAGATCCTATAATTCACCCCTCCACTTT. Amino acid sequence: CSVGPRPGRSYNSPLHF.

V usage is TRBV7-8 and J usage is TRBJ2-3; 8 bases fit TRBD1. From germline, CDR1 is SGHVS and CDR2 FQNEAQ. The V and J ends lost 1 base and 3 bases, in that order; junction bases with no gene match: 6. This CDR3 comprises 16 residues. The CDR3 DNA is TGTGCCAGCAGCTTAGGGGCAGGGGGCTGGACAGATACGCAGTATTTT. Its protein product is CASSLGAGGWTDTQYF.

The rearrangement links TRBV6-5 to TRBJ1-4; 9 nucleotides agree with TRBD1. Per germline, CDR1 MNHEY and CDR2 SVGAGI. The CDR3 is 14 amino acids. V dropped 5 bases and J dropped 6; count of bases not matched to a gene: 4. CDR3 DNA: TGTGCCAGCAGTACCGGGACAGGGTATGAAAAACTGTTTTTT. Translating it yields CASSTGTGYEKLFF.

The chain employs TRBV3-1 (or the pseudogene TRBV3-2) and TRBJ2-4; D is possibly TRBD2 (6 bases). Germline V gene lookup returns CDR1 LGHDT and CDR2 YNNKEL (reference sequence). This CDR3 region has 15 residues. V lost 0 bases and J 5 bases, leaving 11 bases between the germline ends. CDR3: CASSQDRGTQNIQYF. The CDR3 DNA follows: TGTGCCAGCAGCCAAGATCGGGGGACCCAAAACATTCAGTACTTC.

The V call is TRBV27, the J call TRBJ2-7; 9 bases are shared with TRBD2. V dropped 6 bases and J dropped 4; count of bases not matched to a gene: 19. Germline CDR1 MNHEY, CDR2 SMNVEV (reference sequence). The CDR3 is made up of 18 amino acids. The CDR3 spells CASRALGGGVAGVYEQYF. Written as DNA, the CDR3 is TGTGCCAGCAGGGCATTAGGGGGGGGAGTAGCGGGAGTGTACGAGCAGTACTTC.

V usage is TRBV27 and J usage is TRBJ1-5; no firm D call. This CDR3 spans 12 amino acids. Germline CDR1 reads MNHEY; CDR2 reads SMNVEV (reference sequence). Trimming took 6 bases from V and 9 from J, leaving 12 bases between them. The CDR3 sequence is CASRFLGRPQHF. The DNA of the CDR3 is TGTGCCAGCAGGTTCTTAGGGCGGCCCCAGCATTTT.

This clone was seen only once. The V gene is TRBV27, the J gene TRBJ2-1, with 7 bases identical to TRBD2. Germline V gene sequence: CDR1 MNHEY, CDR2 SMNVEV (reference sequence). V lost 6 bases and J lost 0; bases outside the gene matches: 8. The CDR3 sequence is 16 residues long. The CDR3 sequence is CASRAASGLSYNEQFF. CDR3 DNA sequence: TGTGCCAGCAGGGCGGCTAGCGGCCTCTCCTACAATGAGCAGTTCTTC.

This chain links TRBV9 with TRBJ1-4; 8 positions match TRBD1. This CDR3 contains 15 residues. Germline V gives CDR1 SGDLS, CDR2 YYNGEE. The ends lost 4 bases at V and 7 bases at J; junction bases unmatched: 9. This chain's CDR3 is CASSSGGGVAEKLFF. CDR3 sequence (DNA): TGTGCCAGCAGCTCAGGGGGCGGGGTTGCTGAAAAACTGTTTTTT.

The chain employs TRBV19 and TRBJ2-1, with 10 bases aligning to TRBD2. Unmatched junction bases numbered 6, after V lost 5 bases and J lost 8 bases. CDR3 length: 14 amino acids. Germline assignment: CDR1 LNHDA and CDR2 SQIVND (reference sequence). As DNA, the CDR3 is TGTGCCAGTAGTCCTAGCGGGAGAAACCATGAGCAGTTCTTC. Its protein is CASSPSGRNHEQFF.

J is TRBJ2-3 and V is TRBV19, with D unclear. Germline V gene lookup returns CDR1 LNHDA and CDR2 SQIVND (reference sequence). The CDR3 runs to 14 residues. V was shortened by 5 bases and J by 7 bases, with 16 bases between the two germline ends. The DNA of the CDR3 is TGTGCCAGTAGTCCCCCTGAGCTGGTAAATACGCAGTATTTT. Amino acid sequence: CASSPPELVNTQYF.

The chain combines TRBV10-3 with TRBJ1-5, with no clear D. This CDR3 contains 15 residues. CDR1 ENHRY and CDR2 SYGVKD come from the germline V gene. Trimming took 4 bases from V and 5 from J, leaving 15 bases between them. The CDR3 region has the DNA TGTGCCATCAGTGCCAATCTGAACAACGATCAGCCCCAGCATTTT. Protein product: CAISANLNNDQPQHF.

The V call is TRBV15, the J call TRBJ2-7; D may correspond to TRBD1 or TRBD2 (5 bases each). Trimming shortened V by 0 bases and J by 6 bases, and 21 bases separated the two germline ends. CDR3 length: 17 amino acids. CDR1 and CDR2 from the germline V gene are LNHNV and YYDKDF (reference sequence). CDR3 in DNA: TGTGCCACCAGCAGAGAAAACCGGGGCCTCGGTTCAGGCGAGCAGTACTTC. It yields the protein CATSRENRGLGSGEQYF.

CDR3 DNA sequence: TGCGCCAGCAGCCCCGGGACAGCCTCTGACTCTGGAAACACCATATATTTT. Its protein is CASSPGTASDSGNTIYF. The rearrangement uses TRBV5-1 and TRBJ1-3, with TRBD1 matching 7 bases. Germline assignment: CDR1 SGHRS and CDR2 YFSETQ. J gave up 0 bases and V 4 bases, and 10 bases lay outside the gene matches. This CDR3 is built from 17 residues.

CDR3: CASRTGVHSYF. The CDR3 nucleotides are TGTGCCAGCAGGACAGGGGTTCACTCGTACTTC. The chain recombines TRBV6-6 with TRBJ2-5, with TRBD1 matching over 8 bases. The V gene's germline CDR1 is MNHNY and CDR2 SVGAGI (reference sequence). The CDR3 is 11 amino acids. Trimming cost V 6 bases and J 13 bases; bases outside gene matches: 7.

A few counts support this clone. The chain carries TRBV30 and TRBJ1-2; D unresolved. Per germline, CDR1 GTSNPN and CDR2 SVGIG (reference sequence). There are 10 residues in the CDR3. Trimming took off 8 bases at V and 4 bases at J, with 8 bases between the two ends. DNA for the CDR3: TGTGCCACCGGAAGCTATGGCTACACCTTC. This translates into CATGSYGYTF.